This entry is about one T cell receptor (beta chain). The source of the sample is a study of cytomegalovirus exposure and HLA in healthy donors. The PCR contained 60 Vbeta and 13 Jbeta primers. The protocol was immunoSEQ multiplex PCR, while the TCRdb copy is restricted to in-frame clones and leaves out a portion. The repertoire consists of around 70,000 clones, with roughly 78% occurring once and the leading ten covering 9% to 13%. The material sequenced was PBMCs. The sequence was collected from a woman aged 40 to 50 in good health and CMV-seropositive.

CDR3 in DNA: TGCGCCAGCAGCCAAGCGACAGGGCATCAGCCCCAGCATTTT. Its translation is CASSQATGHQPQHF. The chain has TRBV4-1 and TRBJ1-5; 7 bases are shared with TRBD1. Germline V CDR1 and CDR2: MGHRA, YSYEKL. Unmatched junction bases numbered 2, after V lost 1 base and J lost 5 bases. The CDR3 runs to 14 residues.